This paragraph covers one T cell receptor (beta chain) sequence. CDR3 length equals 16 residues. Unmatched junction bases numbered 12, after V lost 6 bases and J lost 3 bases. Naive CD8 cells lacked CD45RO, underwent positive selection for CCR7 and left out terminally differentiated effector memory CD45RA+ cells. The entry originates in a study of shared clonotypes between healthy human individuals. Assay used: immunoSEQ multiplex PCR; TCRdb lists only in-frame clones, some missing. The sample carries about 2.1 million clones, over 85% recorded once. The sample consisted of naive CD8+ T cells from PBMCs. The chain joins TRBV23-1 to TRBJ2-7; TRBD1 matches at 9 bases. TRBV23-1 is identified as an open reading frame with a role that is uncertain. This clonotype originated in a man aged 18 to 29 in good health. Some clones in this sample may be carry-over from other donors' samples. The CDR3 sequence: CASSTTRDRAIYEQYF. The CDR3 DNA follows: TGCGCCAGCAGCACGACCCGGGACAGGGCCATCTACGAGCAGTACTTC.